Following are 8 T cell receptor beta chains from one sample sequenced in a study of T cell repertoires in cytomegalovirus infection. TCRdb passed the reads through MiXCR, listing each CDR3 protein once. The sample records approximately 990,000 distinct CDR3 sequences, roughly a third being singletons. Antigens of these TCRs are unknown. This specimen was cultured CD8+ T cells from PBMCs, taken from culture after CMV antigen stimulation. These receptors originate from a human donor in good health (CMV status not recorded). Some clones in this sample may be carry-over from other donors' samples.

This clonotype was seen repeatedly, ten times or more. The rearrangement links TRBV7-8 to TRBJ2-3; 16 bases are a match to TRBD2. V was clipped by 3 bases and J by 2 bases; unmatched bases: 11. Per germline, CDR1 SGHVS and CDR2 FQNEAQ. The CDR3 totals 20 residues. The DNA of the CDR3 is TGTGCCAGCAGCTTTGGACCCGGGACTAGCGGGGGGGCCTACACAGATACGCAGTATTTT. Translation: CASSFGPGTSGGAYTDTQYF.

The rearrangement joins TRBV7-9 to TRBJ2-5; 10 bases line up with TRBD2. The V and J ends lost 5 bases and 3 bases, in that order; junction bases with no gene match: 6. The CDR3 has 15 residues. Germline V CDR1 and CDR2: SEHNR, FQNEAQ (reference sequence). The CDR3 reads CASSTGLALEETQYF. As DNA, the CDR3 is TGTGCCAGCAGCACGGGACTAGCGCTAGAAGAGACCCAGTACTTC. The entire variable domain, with the rest obtained from reference TRBV7-9 and TRBJ2-5, is as follows: DTGVSQNPRHKITKRGQNVTFRCDPISEHNRLYWYRQTLGQGPEFLTYFQNEAQLEKSRLLSDRFSAERPKGSFSTLEIQRTEQGDSAMYLCASSTGLALEETQYFGPGTRLLVL.

This clonotype was recorded many times. The V and J genes are TRBV7-2 and TRBJ1-4; TRBD1 matches at 10 bases. With V trimmed by 2 bases and J by 4 bases, 4 bases remained unmatched. The CDR3 totals 16 residues. Germline CDR1 reads SGHTA; CDR2 reads FQGNSA. The CDR3, as DNA: TGTGCCAGCAGCTTACCGACAGGGGGCTATAATGAAAAACTGTTTTTT. Its protein is CASSLPTGGYNEKLFF.

This clonotype was seen a single time. The CDR3: CASRRGLAGTDTQYF. Here the CDR3 DNA reads TGTGCCAGCAGACGGGGACTAGCGGGGACAGATACGCAGTATTTT. This chain links TRBV5-6 with TRBJ2-3; TRBD2 matches at 13 bases. The CDR3 is made up of 15 amino acids. After removal of 5 bases from V and 3 bases from J, the junction contained 3 bases not matched to a gene. Per the germline V gene, CDR1 is SGHDT and CDR2 is YYEEEE.

V and J are TRBV4-3 and TRBJ2-1; TRBD2 matches 7 bases. Germline V gene sequence: CDR1 LGHNA, CDR2 YSLEER. The V gene end was trimmed by 0 bases and the J gene end by 4 bases; junction bases not matched to a gene: 12. The CDR3 length is 18 residues. The CDR3 protein is CASSQDLSPGTTYNEQFF. CDR3 DNA: TGCGCCAGCAGCCAAGATCTCTCTCCCGGGACTACTTACAATGAGCAGTTCTTC.

J is TRBJ2-1 and V is TRBV7-3; 7 positions match TRBD1. CDR3 length equals 15 residues. Germline V gene sequence: CDR1 SGHTA, CDR2 FQGTGA. With V trimmed by 5 bases and J by 10 bases, 14 bases remained unmatched. The CDR3 loop reads CASSPLKMRGPEQFF. Written as DNA, the CDR3 is TGTGCCAGCAGCCCACTAAAAATGAGGGGGCCGGAGCAGTTCTTC.

There are a few counts of this clonotype. Compared with germline, one end of the junction differs, possibly owing to a read error. The chain joins TRBV19 to TRBJ1-1; perhaps TRBD1 as D (6 bases). Germline V gene data show CDR1 as LNHDA and CDR2 as SQIVND (reference sequence). The CDR3 spans 14 residues. DNA for the CDR3: TGTGCGAGTAGGCGGGGGCTTCCGAACACTGAAGCTTTCTTT. Translating it yields CASRRGLPNTEAFF.

This clonotype showed up many times. The chain links TRBV7-8 to TRBJ2-5; a possible D gene is TRBD2 (6 bases). With 2 bases removed from V and 1 base from J, the gap between germline ends came to 17 bases. Germline lookup yields CDR1 SGHVS and CDR2 FQNEAQ. The CDR3 loop spans 17 amino acids. The CDR3 DNA reads TGTGCCAGCAGCTTAAATTGGAGGGGACCTTCCCAAGAGACCCAGTACTTC. As protein: CASSLNWRGPSQETQYF.